The sequence of this T cell receptor beta chain was determined in a study of shared clonotypes between healthy human individuals. Study outcomes and limitations: Exclusively blood specimens were collected; tissue repertoires likely differ.

A word on this clone: What it recognizes is unknown.

The J segment lost 4 bases and the V segment lost 0 bases, leaving 5 bases of the junction unmatched. This CDR3 comprises 16 residues. Germline CDR1 and CDR2: LGHNT and FRNRAP. Profiled with immunoSEQ multiplex PCR; TCRdb holds only in-frame clones, not every one. The sample includes hundreds of thousands of clones, roughly 80% of them seen just once. Sample: PBMCs. The TCR sequence derives from a woman aged 40 to 50 in good health. Some clones in this sample may be carry-over from other donors' samples. The rearrangement uses TRBV12-5 and TRBJ2-1; 8 positions agree with TRBD2. The chain's CDR3 is CASGLVLSGSYNEQFF. DNA for the CDR3: TGTGCTAGTGGTTTGGTACTGAGCGGGAGTTACAATGAGCAGTTCTTC.